One sample yielded the 26 T cell receptor beta chains listed below, sequenced in a study of spatial heterogeneity in lung cancer. The time point is: sample taken at primary tumor resection. Whole RNA came from tumor, nontumor lung or frozen PBMC and was sequenced without being sorted. TCRdb reprocessed the 5' RACE reads with MiXCR, giving one entry per CDR3 protein. The table has fewer than 2,000 distinct CDR3 sequences, about a quarter seen once. The sequencing used PBMCs, collected at surgery. The receptors were sampled from a male donor with early-stage non-small cell lung cancer.

Judged by abundance, this clonotype is medium-sized. The chain is built from TRBV30 and TRBJ2-5; 14 nucleotides agree with TRBD2. The V gene's germline CDR1 is GTSNPN and CDR2 SVGIG (reference sequence). V gave up 8 bases and J gave up 1 base; unmatched junction bases: 0. This CDR3 is 13 amino acids long. The CDR3 reads CAGTSGSQETQYF. CDR3 DNA: TGTGCCGGGACTAGCGGGAGCCAAGAGACCCAGTACTTC. Supplemented by reference TRBV30 and TRBJ2-5, the full variable domain reads SQTIHQWPATLVQPVGSPLSLECTVEGTSNPNLYWYRQAAGRGLQLLFYSVGIGQISSEVPQNLSASRPQDRQFILSSKKLLLSDSGFYLCAGTSGSQETQYFGPGTRLLVL.

Concerning this clonotype itself: The junction departs from the called germline gene at one end, perhaps through a read error. The chain is built from TRBV19 and TRBJ2-1; 9 positions agree with TRBD1. From germline, CDR1 is LNHDA and CDR2 SQIVND (reference sequence). This CDR3 is built from 14 residues. CDR3 loop: CASTRTGDNNEQIF. CDR3 DNA: TGTGCCAGTACCAGGACAGGGGATAACAATGAGCAGATCTTC. Together with reference TRBV19 and TRBJ2-1, the CDR3 gives the full variable domain: DGGITQSPKYLFRKEGQNVTLSCEQNLNHDAMYWYRQDPGQGLRLIYYSQIVNDFQKGDIAEGYSVSREKKESFPLTVTSAQKNPTAFYLCASTRTGDNNEQIFGPGTRLTVL.

This clonotype was found a few times. The CDR3 is CASSPPGTGYGYTF. As DNA, the CDR3 is TGTGCCAGCTCACCACCCGGGACAGGGTATGGCTACACCTTC. The rearrangement joins TRBV18 to TRBJ1-2; 9 bases fit TRBD1. Germline loops: CDR1 KGHSH, CDR2 LQKENI. The CDR3 sequence is 14 residues long. V lost 0 bases, J lost 5 bases, and 1 base stayed unmatched.

This clonotype is medium-sized in the sample. The V gene is TRBV11-1, the J gene TRBJ2-7; TRBD1 matches 7 bases. Per the germline V gene, CDR1 is SGHAT and CDR2 is FQDESV (reference sequence). With V trimmed by 3 bases and J by 6 bases, 11 bases remained unmatched. The CDR3 covers 15 residues. In nucleotides, the CDR3 is TGTGCCAGCAGCTTCGGGGCAGGGGGATCGGGCGAGCAGTACTTC. This gives the protein CASSFGAGGSGEQYF. Supplemented by reference TRBV11-1 and TRBJ2-7, the full variable domain reads EAEVAQSPRYKITEKSQAVAFWCDPISGHATLYWYRQILGQGPELLVQFQDESVVDDSQLPKDRFSAERLKGVDSTLKIQPAELGDSAMYLCASSFGAGGSGEQYFGPGTRLTVT.

This clonotype is medium-sized by share. V usage is TRBV11-1 and J usage is TRBJ2-7; 9 bases align to TRBD1. The CDR3 length is 19 residues. Germline CDR1 is SGHAT and CDR2 is FQDESV (reference sequence). Trimming removed 5 bases from V and 3 bases from J; junction bases left unmatched: 20. CDR3 amino acids: CASSRTIKRGQGWDYEQYF. The CDR3 DNA is TGTGCCAGCAGCCGGACGATAAAGAGAGGACAGGGGTGGGACTACGAGCAGTACTTC.

Only a few counts were recorded for this clonotype. J is TRBJ2-7 and V is TRBV6-2 or TRBV6-3, with TRBD1 matching 9 bases. This CDR3 is built from 15 residues. CDR1 is MNHEY, CDR2 SVGEGT, per germline. The ends lost 5 bases at V and 0 bases at J; junction bases unmatched: 5. DNA for the CDR3: TGTGCCAGCAGTCCGGACAGGGGAATCTCCTACGAGCAGTACTTC. It encodes CASSPDRGISYEQYF.

In its sample, this clonotype ranks as medium-sized. The chain has TRBV7-9 and TRBJ2-3; no clear D. V lost 5 bases and J 8 bases, leaving 20 bases between the germline ends. This CDR3 has 15 residues. Germline CDR1 SEHNR, CDR2 FQNEAQ (reference sequence). The CDR3 here is CASSPPVRIGGTQYF. The DNA of the CDR3 is TGTGCCAGCAGCCCACCGGTGAGAATAGGCGGTACGCAGTATTTT.

The chain links TRBV5-1 to TRBJ2-3, with TRBD2 matching 10 bases. CDR1 SGHRS and CDR2 YFSETQ come from the germline V gene. The CDR3 extends over 17 amino acids. V lost 1 base to trimming and J lost 2 bases; unmatched junction nucleotides: 7. Here the CDR3 reads CASSLFSSGGTTDTQYF. DNA of the CDR3: TGCGCCAGCAGCTTGTTCAGTAGCGGGGGGACCACAGATACGCAGTATTTT.

This clonotype rates as medium-sized. The chain employs TRBV20-1 and TRBJ2-6, with no clear D. The CDR3 is 13 residues long. V was clipped by 6 bases and J by 0 bases, with 6 bases between them. Looked up from germline, CDR1 is DFQATT and CDR2 is SNEGSKA (reference sequence). CDR3 bases: TGCAGTGCCGTAAACTCTGGGGCCAACGTCCTGACTTTC. It codes for CSAVNSGANVLTF.

This clonotype is medium-sized by share. This chain uses TRBV2 with TRBJ2-7; D tentatively reads TRBD1 or TRBD2 (5 bases each). Trimming shortened V by 5 bases and J by 12 bases, and 14 bases separated the two germline ends. This CDR3 region has 11 residues. Germline lookup yields CDR1 SNHLY and CDR2 FYNNEI. The DNA for the CDR3 is TGTGCCAGCAGTTGGGACGGGCGTGGGTACTTC. Encoded protein: CASSWDGRGYF.

In this sample, this clonotype is medium-sized. V gene TRBV20-1 combines with J gene TRBJ2-5; either TRBD1 or TRBD2 may supply D (5 bases each). CDR1 is DFQATT and CDR2 is SNEGSKA in the germline V gene (reference sequence). With 4 bases removed from V and 0 bases from J, the gap between germline ends came to 9 bases. This CDR3 has 13 amino acids. The CDR3: CSAIGENQETQYF. In DNA form, the CDR3 reads TGCAGTGCTATAGGGGAGAACCAAGAGACCCAGTACTTC.

This clonotype was counted between two and nine times. The rearrangement links TRBV6-4 to TRBJ2-3, with 9 bases lining up with TRBD2. The germline V gene has CDR1 MRHNA and CDR2 SNTAGT. The CDR3 runs to 15 residues. The junction had 4 bases not matched to a gene; V was cut back by 3 bases and J by 3 bases. The CDR3 DNA reads TGTGCCAGCAGTGAGGCGGGACTAGCAACAGATACGCAGTATTTT. Its protein is CASSEAGLATDTQYF.

This clonotype is categorized as medium-sized (0.01 to 0.1%). V gene TRBV20-1 combines with J gene TRBJ2-7; 8 nucleotides match TRBD2. The CDR3 is 14 amino acids. V was clipped by 8 bases and J by 0 bases; unmatched bases: 9. The germline V gene has CDR1 DFQATT and CDR2 SNEGSKA (reference sequence). CDR3 residues: CSSSSGLSSYEQYF. DNA for the CDR3: TGCAGTTCCTCTAGCGGGCTAAGCTCCTACGAGCAGTACTTC.

The CDR3 nucleotides read TGTGCCAGCAGTTACTCGCCTAGCGGGACTAGCACAGATACGCAGTATTTT. Its translation is CASSYSPSGTSTDTQYF. J is TRBJ2-3 and V is TRBV6-5, with 9 bases lining up with TRBD2. V was pared by 0 bases and J by 0 bases, with 4 bases of the junction left unmatched. CDR3 length: 17 amino acids. Germline V CDR1 and CDR2: MNHEY, SVGAGI.

This clonotype showed up many times. This chain joins TRBV7-9 and TRBJ2-3; 9 bases match TRBD2. After removal of 2 bases from V and 2 bases from J, the junction contained 5 bases not matched to a gene. The germline CDR1 and CDR2 sequences are SEHNR and FQNEAQ (reference sequence). This CDR3 comprises 16 residues. The CDR3 DNA is TGTGCCAGCAGCTTAATTCTAGCGGGGTCCACAGATACGCAGTATTTT. This translates into CASSLILAGSTDTQYF. The whole variable domain, filled in from reference TRBV7-9 and TRBJ2-3, reads DTGVSQNPRHKITKRGQNVTFRCDPISEHNRLYWYRQTLGQGPEFLTYFQNEAQLEKSRLLSDRFSAERPKGSFSTLEIQRTEQGDSAMYLCASSLILAGSTDTQYFGPGTRLTVL.

V gene TRBV7-2 combines with J gene TRBJ2-7, with 9 nucleotides matching TRBD1. The germline CDR1 and CDR2 sequences are SGHTA and FQGNSA. J was trimmed by 1 base and V by 1 base; bases with no gene match: 5. The CDR3 sequence is 16 residues long. The CDR3 region is CASSLERDRASYEQYF. The CDR3 DNA reads as TGTGCCAGCAGCTTAGAGAGGGACAGGGCATCCTACGAGCAGTACTTC.

This clonotype is medium-sized (0.01 to 0.1%) by share. Written as DNA, the CDR3 is TGTGCCAGCCTCCGGACTAGCGGGAGGAGAGGAGATACGCAGTATTTT. Translating it yields CASLRTSGRRGDTQYF. The chain recombines TRBV5-5 with TRBJ2-3, with TRBD2 matching 14 bases. The V segment lost 7 bases and the J segment 5 bases; nucleotides outside the gene matches: 9. Germline V gene data show CDR1 as SGHKS and CDR2 as YYEKEE (reference sequence). CDR3 size: 16 residues. Looking up the rest from reference TRBV5-5 and TRBJ2-3 gives the full variable domain: DAGVTQSPTHLIKTRGQQVTLRCSPISGHKSVSWYQQVLGQGPQFIFQYYEKEERGRGNFPDRFSARQFPNYSSELNVNALLLGDSALYLCASLRTSGRRGDTQYFGPGTRLTVL.

This clonotype was counted at least ten times. This rearrangement joins TRBV5-1 to TRBJ1-4; D call uncertain. The CDR3 runs to 15 residues. In germline, CDR1 is SGHRS, CDR2 YFSETQ. Deletions cut 1 base from V and 8 bases from J, with 15 bases between. In DNA, the CDR3 is TGCGCCAGCAGCTTGACTCCAGTCGTCGGGGAAAAACTGTTTTTT. As protein: CASSLTPVVGEKLFF. The whole variable domain, filled in from reference TRBV5-1 and TRBJ1-4, reads KAGVTQTPRYLIKTRGQQVTLSCSPISGHRSVSWYQQTPGQGLQFLFEYFSETQRNKGNFPGRFSGRQFSNSRSEMNVSTLELGDSALYLCASSLTPVVGEKLFFGSGTQLSVL.

This chain uses TRBV5-1 with TRBJ2-3; D not resolved. Trimming cost V 5 bases and J 5 bases, with 6 bases left between them. Germline lookup yields CDR1 SGHRS and CDR2 YFSETQ. The CDR3 loop spans 11 amino acids. The CDR3, as DNA: TGCGCCAGCAGTGTTAGAGATACGCAGTATTTT. This sequence encodes CASSVRDTQYF.

This clonotype is termed medium-sized. The V gene is TRBV24-1, the J gene TRBJ1-5, with no clear D. Germline-derived CDR1 and CDR2 are KGHDR and SFDVKD. The germline V and J ends were trimmed by 2 bases and 6 bases, with 16 bases remaining between them. The length of the CDR3 is 16 residues. CDR3 sequence reads: CATSDSNFGLGQPQHF. Here the CDR3 DNA reads TGTGCCACCAGTGATTCGAATTTTGGCCTTGGTCAGCCCCAGCATTTT.

The V gene is TRBV6-6, the J gene TRBJ2-7; TRBD1 is a possible D gene (5 bases). The V and J ends lost 7 bases and 1 base respectively, with 17 bases between them. The V gene's germline CDR1 is MNHNY and CDR2 SVGAGI (reference sequence). The CDR3 contains 15 residues. Here the CDR3 reads CASTPALGASYEQYF. In DNA form, the CDR3 reads TGTGCCAGCACCCCGGCCTTAGGGGCTTCCTACGAGCAGTACTTC.

Relative to its sample, this clonotype is medium-sized. The CDR3 DNA is TGTGCCAGCAGTGACTCTGAGGGGGATCGGGGTCAGCCCCAGCATTTT. Its translation: CASSDSEGDRGQPQHF. The genes are TRBV6-4 and TRBJ1-5; TRBD1 is a possible D gene (6 bases). V lost 0 bases to trimming and J lost 6 bases, with 15 bases between them. CDR3 length: 16 amino acids. Germline CDR1 MRHNA, CDR2 SNTAGT.

V usage is TRBV5-4 and J usage is TRBJ2-4, with TRBD2 identical over 9 bases. The CDR3 runs to 16 residues. Losses at the gene ends were 3 bases for V and 5 bases for J; bases not matched to a gene: 9. The germline CDR1 and CDR2 sequences are SGHNT and YYREEE (reference sequence). Here the CDR3 DNA reads TGTGCCAGCAGCTCCGGGACTAGCAGTTACCAAAACATTCAGTACTTC. This encodes CASSSGTSSYQNIQYF.

This clonotype came up many times. V gene TRBV29-1 combines with J gene TRBJ2-3; D is possibly TRBD2 (6 bases). Trimming left V 6 bases short and J 4 bases short, with 17 bases between. This CDR3 is built from 14 residues. Germline CDR1 and CDR2: SQVTM and ANQGSEA. CDR3 region: CSVEGGSSADTQYF. The CDR3 nucleotides read TGCAGCGTCGAGGGTGGTTCTAGCGCAGATACGCAGTATTTT.

V usage is TRBV6-1 and J usage is TRBJ2-1, with 10 bases matching TRBD2. The germline CDR1 and CDR2 sequences are MNHNS and SASEGT. CDR3 length equals 14 residues. The V gene end was trimmed by 7 bases and the J gene end by 2 bases; junction bases not matched to a gene: 2. The CDR3, as DNA: TGTGCCAGCACCACTAGCGGGGCCTACAATGAGCAGTTCTTC. This sequence encodes CASTTSGAYNEQFF.

This clonotype was counted once. The chain links TRBV7-2 to TRBJ2-7; D is uncertain. The CDR3 spans 11 residues. V was pared by 1 base and J by 7 bases, with 5 bases between. The germline V gene encodes CDR1 SGHTA and CDR2 FQGNSA. CDR3 loop: CASSLVGEQYF. The CDR3 DNA follows: TGTGCCAGCAGCTTAGTGGGGGAGCAGTACTTC.